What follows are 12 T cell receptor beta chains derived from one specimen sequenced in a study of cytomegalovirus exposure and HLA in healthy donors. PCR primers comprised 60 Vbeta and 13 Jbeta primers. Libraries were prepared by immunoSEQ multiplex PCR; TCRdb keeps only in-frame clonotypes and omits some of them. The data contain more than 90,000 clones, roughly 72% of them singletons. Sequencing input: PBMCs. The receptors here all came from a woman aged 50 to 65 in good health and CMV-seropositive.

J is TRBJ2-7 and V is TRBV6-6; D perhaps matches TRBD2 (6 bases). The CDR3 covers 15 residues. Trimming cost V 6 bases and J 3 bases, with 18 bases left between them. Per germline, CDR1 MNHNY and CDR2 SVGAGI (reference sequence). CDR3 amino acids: CASRLSRDSVYEQYF. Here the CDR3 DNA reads TGTGCCAGCAGACTCTCCCGGGACTCCGTCTACGAGCAGTACTTC.

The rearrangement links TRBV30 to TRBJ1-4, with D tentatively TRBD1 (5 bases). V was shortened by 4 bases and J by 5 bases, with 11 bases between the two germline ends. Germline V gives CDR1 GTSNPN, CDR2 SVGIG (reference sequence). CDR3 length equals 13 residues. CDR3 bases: TGTGCCTGGACGGAAGGGGTAAATGAAAAACTGTTTTTT. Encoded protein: CAWTEGVNEKLFF.

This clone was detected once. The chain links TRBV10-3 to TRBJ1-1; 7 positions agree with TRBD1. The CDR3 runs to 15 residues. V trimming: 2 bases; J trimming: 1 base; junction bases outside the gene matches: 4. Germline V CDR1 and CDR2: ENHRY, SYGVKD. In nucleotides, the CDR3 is TGTGCCATCAGTGAGCTAGACAGGGCGAACACTGAAGCTTTCTTT. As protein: CAISELDRANTEAFF.

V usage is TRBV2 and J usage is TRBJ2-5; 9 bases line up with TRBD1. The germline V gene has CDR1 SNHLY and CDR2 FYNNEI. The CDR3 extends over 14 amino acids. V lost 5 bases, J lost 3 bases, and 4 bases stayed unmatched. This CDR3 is CASSRDRDEETQYF. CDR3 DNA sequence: TGTGCCAGCAGTAGGGACAGGGACGAAGAGACCCAGTACTTC.

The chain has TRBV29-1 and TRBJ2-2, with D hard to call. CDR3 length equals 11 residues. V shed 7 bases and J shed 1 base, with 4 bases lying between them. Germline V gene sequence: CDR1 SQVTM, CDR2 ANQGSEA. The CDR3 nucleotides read TGCAGCGCTATGAACACCGGGGAGCTGTTTTTT. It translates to CSAMNTGELFF.

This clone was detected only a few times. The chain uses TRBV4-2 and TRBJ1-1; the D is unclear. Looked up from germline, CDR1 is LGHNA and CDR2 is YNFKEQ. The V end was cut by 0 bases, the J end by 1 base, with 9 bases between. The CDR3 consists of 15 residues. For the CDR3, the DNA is TGTGCCAGCAGCCAAGATGGGCAGACGAACACTGAAGCTTTCTTT. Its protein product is CASSQDGQTNTEAFF.

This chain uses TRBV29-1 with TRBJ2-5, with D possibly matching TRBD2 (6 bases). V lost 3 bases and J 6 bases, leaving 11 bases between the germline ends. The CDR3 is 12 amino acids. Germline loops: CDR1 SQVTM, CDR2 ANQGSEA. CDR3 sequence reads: CSVDMGRQTQYF. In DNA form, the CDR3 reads TGCAGCGTTGATATGGGGAGGCAGACCCAGTACTTC.

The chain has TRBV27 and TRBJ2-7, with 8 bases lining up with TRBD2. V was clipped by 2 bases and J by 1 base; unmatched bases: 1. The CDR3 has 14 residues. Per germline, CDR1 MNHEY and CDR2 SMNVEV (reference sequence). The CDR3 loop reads CASSLREGSYEQYF. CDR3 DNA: TGTGCCAGCAGTTTACGGGAGGGTTCCTACGAGCAGTACTTC.

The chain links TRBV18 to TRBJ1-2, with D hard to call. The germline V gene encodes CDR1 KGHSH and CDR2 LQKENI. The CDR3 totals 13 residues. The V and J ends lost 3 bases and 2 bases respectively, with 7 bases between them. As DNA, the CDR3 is TGTGCCAGCTCACCGTACAGCAACTATGGCTACACCTTC. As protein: CASSPYSNYGYTF. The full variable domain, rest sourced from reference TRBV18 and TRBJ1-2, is NAGVMQNPRHLVRRRGQEARLRCSPMKGHSHVYWYRQLPEEGLKFMVYLQKENIIDESGMPKERFSAEFPKEGPSILRIQQVVRGDSAAYFCASSPYSNYGYTFGSGTRLTVV.

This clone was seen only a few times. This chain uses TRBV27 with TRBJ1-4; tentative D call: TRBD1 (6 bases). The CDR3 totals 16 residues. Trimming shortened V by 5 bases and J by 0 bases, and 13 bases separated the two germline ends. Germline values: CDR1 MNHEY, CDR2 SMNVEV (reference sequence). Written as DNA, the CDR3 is TGTGCCAGCAGTATTGGACAGCCTGCAACTAATGAAAAACTGTTTTTT. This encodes CASSIGQPATNEKLFF.

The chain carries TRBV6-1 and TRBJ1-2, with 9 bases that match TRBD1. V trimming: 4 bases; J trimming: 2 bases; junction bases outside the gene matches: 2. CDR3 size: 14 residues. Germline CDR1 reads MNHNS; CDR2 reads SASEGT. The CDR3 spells CASSVDRGNYGYTF. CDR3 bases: TGTGCCAGCAGTGTGGACAGGGGAAACTATGGCTACACCTTC.

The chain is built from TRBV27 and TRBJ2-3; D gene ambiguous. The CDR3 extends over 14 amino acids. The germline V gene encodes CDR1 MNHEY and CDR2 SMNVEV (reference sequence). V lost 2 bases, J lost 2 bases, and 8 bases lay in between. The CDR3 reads CASSLTRLTDTQYF. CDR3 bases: TGTGCCAGCAGTTTAACAAGACTCACAGATACGCAGTATTTT.